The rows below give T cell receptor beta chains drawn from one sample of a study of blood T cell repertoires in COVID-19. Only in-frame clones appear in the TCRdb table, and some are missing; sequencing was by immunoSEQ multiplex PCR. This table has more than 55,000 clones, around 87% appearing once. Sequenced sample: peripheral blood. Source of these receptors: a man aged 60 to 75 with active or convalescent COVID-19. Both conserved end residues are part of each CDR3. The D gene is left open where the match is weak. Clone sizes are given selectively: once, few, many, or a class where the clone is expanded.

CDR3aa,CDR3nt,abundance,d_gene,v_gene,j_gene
CASSSYREEETQYF,TGTGCCAGCAGCTCATACAGGGAAGAAGAGACCCAGTACTTC,.,.,TRBV7-2,TRBJ2-5
CASIKGGTESGNTIYF,TGTGCCAGCATCAAAGGGGGAACTGAATCTGGAAACACCATATATTTT,.,.,TRBV6-6,TRBJ1-3
CASSPGLAGVYEQYF,TGCGCCAGCAGCCCGGGACTAGCGGGGGTGTACGAGCAGTACTTC,few,TRBD2,TRBV4-3,TRBJ2-7
CASRRGQSNYGYTF,TGTGCCAGCAGGAGAGGGCAGTCTAACTATGGCTACACCTTC,few,.,TRBV9,TRBJ1-2
CASSLAVGGSPLHF,TGTGCCAGCAGCTTGGCGGTGGGGGGTTCACCCCTCCACTTT,.,.,TRBV5-5,TRBJ1-6
CASSPRTGGDTGELFF,TGTGCCAGCTCACCCCGGACAGGGGGCGACACCGGGGAGCTGTTTTTT,.,TRBD1,TRBV18,TRBJ2-2
CASSFRLVNTGELFF,TGCGCCAGCAGCTTCCGACTGGTGAACACCGGGGAGCTGTTTTTT,.,.,TRBV5-1,TRBJ2-2
CASSLYQGAEAFF,TGTGCCAGCAGTTTATATCAGGGGGCTGAAGCTTTCTTT,.,TRBD1,TRBV28,TRBJ1-1
CASSPGQGDLKNTEAFF,TGCGCCAGCAGCCCGGGACAGGGGGATCTTAAAAACACTGAAGCTTTCTTT,.,TRBD1,TRBV5-1,TRBJ1-1
CAWSPGTSGRYEQYF,TGTGCCTGGAGCCCGGGCACTAGCGGGAGGTACGAGCAGTACTTC,.,TRBD2,TRBV30,TRBJ2-7
CASSLISPASGVPRPSTDTQYF,TGCGCCAGCAGCTTGATCTCCCCGGCTAGCGGGGTACCCCGACCTAGCACAGATACGCAGTATTTT,.,TRBD2,TRBV5-1,TRBJ2-3
CASSLELGAGGYTF,TGCGCCAGCAGCTTGGAACTGGGGGCAGGGGGCTACACCTTC,.,.,TRBV5-1,TRBJ1-2
CASSQAGGGGGYTF,TGCGCCAGCAGCCAAGCAGGGGGCGGAGGTGGCTACACCTTC,once,TRBD1,TRBV4-1,TRBJ1-2
CASSLYRTLNTEAFF,TGTGCCAGCAGCCTTTACAGAACCTTGAACACTGAAGCTTTCTTT,.,.,TRBV5-8,TRBJ1-1
CASSQRETSYEQYF,TGTGCCAGCAGTCAACGGGAGACCTCCTACGAGCAGTACTTC,.,.,TRBV7-8,TRBJ2-7
CAISSEAANTEAFF,TGTGCCATCAGTTCGGAGGCAGCGAACACTGAAGCTTTCTTT,few,.,TRBV10-3,TRBJ1-1
CASSDGQGSYEQYF,TGTGCCAGCAGCGATGGACAGGGTTCCTACGAGCAGTACTTC,.,TRBD1,TRBV5-6,TRBJ2-7
CASSLARLAGYEQYF,TGTGCCAGCAGCTTAGCTCGACTAGCGGGCTACGAGCAGTACTTC,.,TRBD2,TRBV7-2,TRBJ2-7
CASRRGRTNEKLFF,TGCGCCAGCAGAAGGGGGCGGACTAATGAAAAACTGTTTTTT,.,TRBD1,TRBV5-1,TRBJ1-4
CASSLTGLGETQYF,TGTGCCAGCAGCTTAACGGGACTGGGGGAGACCCAGTACTTC,.,.,TRBV7-3,TRBJ2-5
CASSIGRAYEQYF,TGTGCCAGTAGTATCGGGCGGGCCTACGAGCAGTACTTC,.,.,TRBV19,TRBJ2-7
CASSGVDRGHGNQPQHF,TGTGCCAGCAGTGGGGTAGACAGGGGGCACGGCAATCAGCCCCAGCATTTT,.,TRBD1,TRBV6-4,TRBJ1-5
CASSQPPGTGYQPQHF,TGTGCCAGCAGCCAACCCCCCGGGACAGGGTATCAGCCCCAGCATTTT,few,TRBD1,TRBV7-2,TRBJ1-5
CASSHSRGKGANVLTF,TGTGCCAGCAGCCACAGCCGGGGGAAGGGGGCCAACGTCCTGACTTTC,once,.,TRBV14,TRBJ2-6
CASSPTGSITINGYTF,TGTGCCAGCAGTCCAACAGGCTCAATTACAATTAATGGCTACACCTTC,.,.,TRBV28,TRBJ1-2
CASSEGDSGNTIYF,TGCGCCAGCAGCGAAGGGGACTCTGGAAACACCATATATTTT,.,.,TRBV5-1,TRBJ1-3
CASSLDQGEASYNEQFF,TGTGCCAGCAGCCTCGACCAGGGGGAGGCTTCCTACAATGAGCAGTTCTTC,once,.,TRBV9,TRBJ2-1
CASSAEDRGGSYEQYF,TGTGCCAGCAGTGCCGAAGACAGGGGGGGATCCTACGAGCAGTACTTC,.,TRBD1,TRBV6-1,TRBJ2-7
CASQNSYSNQPQHF,TGTGCCAGCCAAAACAGCTATAGCAATCAGCCCCAGCATTTT,.,.,TRBV7-9,TRBJ1-5
CASSAITGSVEAFF,TGTGCCAGCAGCGCCATCACAGGGTCTGTTGAAGCTTTCTTT,.,.,TRBV11-2,TRBJ1-1
CASSPDRSFNQPQHF,TGTGCCAGCAGTCCAGACAGGTCTTTCAATCAGCCCCAGCATTTT,.,.,TRBV28,TRBJ1-5
CASSPGTTRDRANEQFF,TGTGCCAGCTCACCCGGAACCACACGGGACAGGGCGAATGAGCAGTTCTTC,.,TRBD1,TRBV18,TRBJ2-1
CASVQREGLSYEQYF,TGTGCCAGCGTCCAGCGGGAGGGCCTTTCGTACGAGCAGTACTTC,once,TRBD2,TRBV7-9,TRBJ2-7
CASTDWTSGGADEQFF,TGTGCCAGCACTGATTGGACTAGCGGGGGGGCCGATGAGCAGTTCTTC,.,TRBD2,TRBV2,TRBJ2-1
CASSVVYKF,TGTGCCAGCAGCGTAGTTTACAAATTC,once,.,TRBV9,TRBJ1-2
CASSIGQGGETQYF,TGTGCCAGTAGTATAGGACAGGGCGGAGAGACCCAGTACTTC,.,TRBD1,TRBV19,TRBJ2-5
CASSPRGSLNIQYF,TGTGCCAGCAGCCCCCGGGGGTCTTTAAACATTCAGTACTTC,.,.,TRBV3-1/TRBV3-2,TRBJ2-4
CASSNQETQYF,TGCGCCAGCAGCAACCAAGAGACCCAGTACTTC,once,.,TRBV10-2,TRBJ2-5
CASSLAGAGFEQFF,TGTGCCAGTTCGCTAGCGGGGGCCGGGTTCGAGCAGTTCTTC,.,TRBD2,TRBV19,TRBJ2-1
CASSLPHTTYEQYF,TGTGCCAGCAGCTTGCCACATACAACCTACGAGCAGTACTTC,few,.,TRBV5-4,TRBJ2-7
CASSVGTGWGTGELFF,TGTGCCAGCAGCGTAGGGACAGGGTGGGGCACCGGGGAGCTGTTTTTT,.,TRBD1,TRBV9,TRBJ2-2
CASSWASGDSYEQYF,TGTGCCAGCAGTTGGGCTAGCGGGGACTCCTACGAGCAGTACTTC,.,TRBD2,TRBV6-2/TRBV6-3,TRBJ2-7
CASSARQVNSGNTIYF,TGTGCCAGCAGTGCCAGACAGGTGAACTCTGGAAACACCATATATTTT,.,.,TRBV6-1,TRBJ1-3
CASSPGGTSQPQHF,TGTGCCAGCTCACCGGGGGGTACGTCCCAGCCCCAGCATTTT,.,.,TRBV18,TRBJ1-5
CASRSNRDPDTQYF,TGTGCCAGCAGATCAAACAGGGACCCAGATACGCAGTATTTT,few,.,TRBV11-2,TRBJ2-3
CASSQGWTEAFF,TGTGCCAGCAGTCAGGGGTGGACTGAAGCTTTCTTT,.,.,TRBV7-9,TRBJ1-1
CSVALRQGAISGDYEQYF,TGCAGCGTAGCACTACGACAGGGGGCGATTAGCGGGGACTACGAGCAGTACTTC,.,TRBD1,TRBV29-1,TRBJ2-7
CASSDTGGTYEQYF,TGTGCCAGCAGTGATACAGGGGGGACCTACGAGCAGTACTTC,.,TRBD1,TRBV6-6,TRBJ2-7
CAHARLKQTGGGLPYEQYF,TGTGCCCACGCTAGATTAAAACAAACAGGGGGAGGACTACCCTACGAGCAGTACTTC,.,TRBD1,TRBV30,TRBJ2-7
CASSQPGQGVTGELFF,TGCGCCAGCAGCCAACCGGGACAGGGTGTCACCGGGGAGCTGTTTTTT,.,TRBD1,TRBV4-1,TRBJ2-2
CATSRDRQTNYGYTF,TGTGCCACCAGCAGAGATAGACAGACTAACTATGGCTACACCTTC,.,.,TRBV15,TRBJ1-2
CASSLVTDATTEAFF,TGTGCCAGCAGCTTAGTGACTGATGCTACGACTGAAGCTTTCTTT,.,.,TRBV7-2,TRBJ1-1
CASNSWTGNYGYTF,TGTGCCAGCAATTCTTGGACGGGGAACTATGGCTACACCTTC,few,.,TRBV6-5,TRBJ1-2
CASTPPRTGDTEAFF,TGTGCCAGTACGCCTCCTCGGACAGGGGACACTGAAGCTTTCTTT,once,TRBD1,TRBV19,TRBJ1-1
CASSSLDRGSNTEAFF,TGTGCCAGCAGTTCACTGGACAGGGGATCGAACACTGAAGCTTTCTTT,.,TRBD1,TRBV27,TRBJ1-1